The T cell receptor beta chain under discussion was sequenced for a study of regulatory T cells in long-lasting Graves disease. Study results and limitations: Examination was confined to peripheral blood, excluding thyroid tissue. Persistent disease favored TRBV28, TRBJ1-2 and TRBJ2-5.

There are a few counts of this clonotype. Antigen unknown. Time point in this sample: newly diagnosed GD, antithyroid drugs for less than 3 months. PBMCs provided the RNA from which the TCR library was made. The collection involved drawing approximately 9.9 milliliters of peripheral blood into EDTA tubes. CDR1 MDHEN and CDR2 SYDVKM come from the germline V gene. Trimming took 5 bases from V and 5 from J; bases not matched to a gene: 13. CDR3 length: 17 amino acids. Assembly of TCR beta libraries relied on iRepertoire HTBI primers together with Arm-PCR of CDR3 regions. The authors' processing: Identified segments across samples numbered approximately 60 TRBV and approximately 14 TRBJ. From the multiplex PCR reads, TCRdb called clonotypes with MiXCR, one entry per CDR3 protein. The V and J calls and clone size come from TCRdb's table, not from the authors' own analysis. The repertoire holds roughly 420,000 distinct CDR3 sequences, with approximately 16% as singletons.

These same records also appear under a second study, on T cells in Graves' hyperthyroidism and ophthalmopathy.

The receptor comes from a woman younger than 45 with Graves disease. Sequenced here: peripheral blood mononuclear cells (PBMCs), sampled at new diagnosis, from a patient treated with antithyroid drugs. The rearrangement links TRBV28 to TRBJ2-2; the match to TRBD2 covers 8 bases. CDR3 sequence: CASSVPTSVVKTGELFF. In nucleotides, the CDR3 is TGTGCCAGCAGTGTCCCGACTAGCGTGGTCAAGACCGGGGAGCTGTTTTTT.